This record looks at one T cell receptor (beta chain) sequence and its context. Germline V CDR1 and CDR2: SQVTM, ANQGSEA. The CDR3 runs to 15 residues. J gave up 0 bases and V 6 bases, and 9 bases lay outside the gene matches. The record originates from a study of blood T cell repertoires in COVID-19. Here immunoSEQ multiplex PCR was the method, and the copy in TCRdb shows in-frame clones only, minus some. The repertoire has about 110,000 clones, 88% of them found once; the top ten carry approximately 3.3%. Sequenced input: peripheral blood. This rearrangement joins TRBV29-1 to TRBJ2-7; 9 bases fit TRBD2. This TCR was recovered from a woman in her forties or fifties with acute or convalescent COVID-19. The CDR3 DNA follows: TGCAGCGTCTGCGTTGGACTAGCGAGCTCCTACGAGCAGTACTTC. This encodes CSVCVGLASSYEQYF.